The 2 T cell receptor beta chains below come from one sample, sequenced in a study of T cells in Graves' hyperthyroidism and ophthalmopathy. The TCR beta CDR3 regions underwent amplification using RNA transcripts as the source. Initially, a first-round RT-PCR of the TCR CDR3 employed the HTBI primer set. TCRdb recomputed calls from the multiplex PCR reads with MiXCR, one row per CDR3 protein. This table has about 700,000 distinct CDR3 sequences, about 14% appearing once. Source material: blood. These TCRs come from a woman between 18 and 30 years old with Graves' hyperthyroidism.

Concerning this clonotype itself: With a much larger clone just one base away, this may be a read error. This chain connects TRBV5-8 to TRBJ2-1, with D perhaps TRBD1 (6 bases). In germline, CDR1 is SGHTS, CDR2 YDEGEE. This CDR3 is 14 amino acids long. In DNA, the CDR3 is TGTGCCAGCAGCACCTGGACAGACTACAATGAGCGGTTCTTC. Translating it yields CASSTWTDYNERFF.

This clonotype was observed a handful of times. This chain links TRBV9 with TRBJ2-7; 7 bases are shared with TRBD1. The length of the CDR3 is 14 residues. Germline V lookup: CDR1 SGDLS, CDR2 YYNGEE. J lost 2 bases, V lost 4 bases, and 6 bases had no gene match. The CDR3, as DNA: TGTGCCAGCAGCAAGGGGGCGGTGACCTACGAGCAGTACTTC. Encoded protein: CASSKGAVTYEQYF. The full variable domain, completed using reference TRBV9 and TRBJ2-7, is DSGVTQTPKHLITATGQRVTLRCSPRSGDLSVYWYQQSLDQGLQFLIQYYNGEERAKGNILERFSAQQFPDLHSELNLSSLELGDSALYFCASSKGAVTYEQYFGPGTRLTVT.